This TCR beta chain was captured in a study of identical twins. This clonotype has just a few counts. TCRdb re-called the 5' RACE reads through MiXCR, storing one row per CDR3 protein. The table lists fewer than 650,000 distinct CDR3 sequences, under 8.5% of them singletons. The CDR3 runs to 15 residues. Germline CDR1 SGDLS, CDR2 YYNGEE. The V and J ends lost 4 bases and 1 base, in that order; junction bases with no gene match: 5. The same data also went into a second study, on yellow fever vaccine responses in identical twins. This second study notes: On the reported evidence, twins' vaccine T cell responses seemed partly convergent and partly personalized.

What was sequenced was PBMCs. The rearrangement links TRBV9 to TRBJ2-3; TRBD2 matches 8 bases. This receptor was obtained from a woman aged 18-29 years in good health. CDR3 in amino acids: CASSPPAGGTDTQYF. CDR3 nucleotides: TGTGCCAGCAGCCCCCCAGCGGGGGGCACAGATACGCAGTATTTT.